Shown below are 20 T cell receptor beta chains from a single sample sequenced in a study of blood T cell repertoires in COVID-19. Sequencing was performed with immunoSEQ multiplex PCR; in TCRdb, only in-frame clones are kept and a portion is missing. The sample includes 40,000 to 45,000 clones, around 82% of them seen just once. Material: peripheral blood. The receptors come from a man older than 75 with acute or convalescent COVID-19.

The genes are TRBV2 and TRBJ1-6, with D unresolved. V shed 6 bases and J shed 9 bases, with 12 bases lying between them. Germline V gene lookup returns CDR1 SNHLY and CDR2 FYNNEI. The CDR3 loop spans 13 amino acids. The chain's CDR3 is CASRAAVGSPLHF. For the CDR3, the DNA is TGTGCCAGCAGGGCGGCGGTTGGTTCACCCCTCCACTTT.

This clone has more than one count but fewer than ten. This chain uses TRBV30 with TRBJ1-1; D is perhaps TRBD1 (5 bases). The V gene lost 0 bases and the J gene lost 1 base, with 6 bases spanning the gap. The CDR3 covers 13 residues. Germline CDR1 is GTSNPN and CDR2 is SVGIG (reference sequence). CDR3 sequence: CAWSVRGNTEAFF. The DNA of the CDR3 is TGTGCCTGGAGTGTAAGGGGGAACACTGAAGCTTTCTTT.

The J gene is TRBJ2-3, the V gene TRBV4-2, with TRBD2 matching 10 bases. The CDR3 runs to 17 residues. The V segment lost 1 base and the J segment 2 bases; nucleotides outside the gene matches: 6. Germline loops: CDR1 LGHNA, CDR2 YNFKEQ. CDR3 residues: CASSQVPLAGYTDTQYF. CDR3 nucleotides: TGTGCCAGCAGCCAAGTCCCACTAGCGGGGTACACAGATACGCAGTATTTT.

The V and J genes are TRBV7-2 and TRBJ1-1; 7 nucleotides align to TRBD1. Germline values: CDR1 SGHTA, CDR2 FQGNSA. The CDR3 extends over 15 amino acids. Losses at the gene ends were 6 bases for V and 1 base for J; bases not matched to a gene: 8. CDR3 protein: CASRLGQAGNTEAFF. The DNA for the CDR3 is TGTGCCAGCAGACTTGGACAGGCGGGGAACACTGAAGCTTTCTTT.

The rearrangement joins TRBV7-9 to TRBJ2-2; TRBD2 matches 10 bases. The trim removed 8 bases at V and 5 bases at J, leaving 5 bases unmatched. This CDR3 is built from 14 residues. Germline lookup yields CDR1 SEHNR and CDR2 FQNEAQ (reference sequence). CDR3 bases: TGTGCCAGCTTAGCGGGGGGACGTACCGGGGAGCTGTTTTTT. Its protein is CASLAGGRTGELFF.

This chain uses TRBV7-2 with TRBJ1-3; no clear D gene. The CDR3 contains 14 residues. Germline V gene sequence: CDR1 SGHTA, CDR2 FQGNSA. The V and J ends lost 0 bases and 8 bases respectively, with 11 bases between them. The CDR3 DNA follows: TGTGCCAGCAGCTTAGCGTGGCCCCGGGACACCATATATTTT. It encodes CASSLAWPRDTIYF.

The chain joins TRBV4-2 to TRBJ1-2, with TRBD1 as a possible D gene (5 bases). The CDR3 sequence is 14 residues long. Germline V lookup: CDR1 LGHNA, CDR2 YNFKEQ. V shed 1 base and J shed 7 bases, with 13 bases lying between them. CDR3 region: CASSQGTQGSGYTF. The CDR3 nucleotides read TGTGCCAGCAGCCAAGGAACTCAGGGTAGTGGCTACACCTTC.

This sequence joins TRBV19 and TRBJ2-5; D is perhaps TRBD2 (6 bases). The CDR3 consists of 13 residues. From germline, CDR1 is LNHDA and CDR2 SQIVND (reference sequence). Deletions cut 5 bases from V and 4 bases from J, with 11 bases between. DNA of the CDR3: TGTGCCAGTAGTCGGGGAGGCCCAGAGACCCAGTACTTC. Residues: CASSRGGPETQYF.

This clone appeared a few times. The rearrangement joins TRBV5-1 to TRBJ2-1; 8 bases align to TRBD2. The length of the CDR3 is 15 residues. From germline, CDR1 is SGHRS and CDR2 YFSETQ. With 1 base clipped from V and 6 bases from J, the junction kept 6 bases outside the gene matches. The CDR3 region is CASSLSGLVTNEQFF. CDR3 sequence (DNA): TGCGCCAGCAGCTTGTCGGGACTAGTCACCAATGAGCAGTTCTTC.

The J gene is TRBJ1-1, the V gene TRBV19; D gene unclear. CDR1 and CDR2 (germline): LNHDA, SQIVND (reference sequence). V lost 7 bases and J lost 0, with 12 bases in between. The CDR3 contains 14 residues. CDR3 nucleotide sequence: TGTGCCAGTAATGCGTTGGGCCTGAACACTGAAGCTTTCTTT. It specifies CASNALGLNTEAFF.

J is TRBJ2-1 and V is TRBV29-1, with D tentatively TRBD2 (5 bases). Germline CDR1 and CDR2: SQVTM and ANQGSEA. The CDR3 has 13 amino acids. Deletions cut 3 bases from V and 7 bases from J, with 13 bases between. The CDR3: CSVDLALGNEQFF. DNA for the CDR3: TGCAGCGTTGATCTAGCCCTGGGGAATGAGCAGTTCTTC.

The V and J genes are TRBV30 and TRBJ2-1, with 11 bases aligning to TRBD2. CDR1 is GTSNPN and CDR2 is SVGIG in the germline V gene (reference sequence). This CDR3 is built from 14 residues. V lost 4 bases, J lost 4 bases, and 3 bases stayed unmatched. The CDR3: CAWTGTSGYNEQFF. As DNA, the CDR3 is TGTGCCTGGACCGGGACTAGCGGATACAATGAGCAGTTCTTC.

J is TRBJ2-2 and V is TRBV5-1, with 10 bases aligning to TRBD1. V dropped 4 bases and J dropped 3; count of bases not matched to a gene: 6. Germline CDR1 and CDR2: SGHRS and YFSETQ. CDR3 length: 16 residues. CDR3 nucleotides: TGCGCCAGCAGCCTAATTGGGACAGGGGACACCGGGGAGCTGTTTTTT. It is translated as CASSLIGTGDTGELFF.

This clone was detected many times. CDR3 DNA sequence: TGTGCCAGCAGCCCAGGGGGTACCACTGAAGCTTTCTTT. As protein: CASSPGGTTEAFF. The chain combines TRBV25-1 with TRBJ1-1; 7 nucleotides match TRBD1. The germline V gene encodes CDR1 MGHDK and CDR2 SYGVNS. V lost 6 bases, J lost 4 bases, and 5 bases stayed unmatched. The CDR3 totals 13 residues.

The genes are TRBV5-6 and TRBJ2-7; 7 nucleotides match TRBD1. The trim removed 3 bases at V and 5 bases at J, leaving 8 bases unmatched. CDR1 and CDR2 (germline): SGHDT, YYEEEE. This CDR3 has 14 amino acids. The CDR3 is CASSSVDRDHEQYF. In DNA, the CDR3 is TGTGCCAGCAGCTCCGTCGACAGGGACCACGAGCAGTACTTC.

The chain carries TRBV5-4 and TRBJ2-5; 10 bases line up with TRBD2. Germline assignment: CDR1 SGHNT and CDR2 YYREEE (reference sequence). With 4 bases clipped from V and 4 bases from J, the junction kept 10 bases outside the gene matches. The CDR3 runs 16 residues. CDR3 DNA sequence: TGTGCCAGCAGCCGACCAAGCGGGGGGGCCAGAGAGACCCAGTACTTC. Its protein is CASSRPSGGARETQYF.

The gene calls are TRBV5-1 and TRBJ1-1; TRBD1 matches 9 bases. With 0 bases clipped from V and 5 bases from J, the junction kept 5 bases outside the gene matches. The CDR3 spans 15 residues. Germline lookup yields CDR1 SGHRS and CDR2 YFSETQ. The DNA of the CDR3 is TGCGCCAGCAGCTTGGCCGACAGGGGGGAAACTGAAGCTTTCTTT. Amino acids: CASSLADRGETEAFF.

The genes are TRBV19 and TRBJ1-2, with 7 bases identical to TRBD1. J lost 4 bases, V lost 7 bases, and 6 bases had no gene match. CDR3 size: 13 residues. Germline V gene data show CDR1 as LNHDA and CDR2 as SQIVND (reference sequence). In nucleotides, the CDR3 is TGTGCCAGTATGGGGGGACAGTTCTATGGCTACACCTTC. Its protein is CASMGGQFYGYTF.

The chain is built from TRBV6-5 and TRBJ1-5; D gene ambiguous. CDR1 and CDR2 (germline): MNHEY, SVGAGI. The CDR3 runs to 14 residues. The V and J ends lost 6 bases and 5 bases respectively, with 14 bases between them. The CDR3 DNA reads as TGTGCCAGCAGAAACTCCCGGAGGGATCAGCCCCAGCATTTT. It is translated as CASRNSRRDQPQHF.

This chain connects TRBV5-1 to TRBJ1-5; TRBD1 is a possible D gene (6 bases). Trimming left V 2 bases short and J 5 bases short, with 11 bases between. CDR1 is SGHRS, CDR2 YFSETQ, per germline. There are 14 residues in the CDR3. The CDR3 nucleotides are TGCGCCAGCAGCTTCTCACAGGGAGATCAGCCCCAGCATTTT. Its protein product is CASSFSQGDQPQHF. The entire variable domain, with the rest obtained from reference TRBV5-1 and TRBJ1-5, is as follows: KAGVTQTPRYLIKTRGQQVTLSCSPISGHRSVSWYQQTPGQGLQFLFEYFSETQRNKGNFPGRFSGRQFSNSRSEMNVSTLELGDSALYLCASSFSQGDQPQHFGDGTRLSIL.